This paragraph covers one TCR beta chain sequence. In its sample, this clonotype was seen a few times. What this receptor recognizes is not known. No per-base quality is available; no much larger clone lies one base away. PBMCs were isolated by Ficoll-Paque density gradient centrifugation. The sample comes from a study of T-cell memory formation after mild COVID-19 (dated by TCRdb to the early 2020s). Turning to the overall study: Most TCR sequence clusters were specific to one of the two donors. Longitudinal TCRalpha and TCRbeta repertoire sequencing tracked T-cell clones expanding and contracting after mild COVID-19 in two donors. Two young, previously healthy adult volunteers, one female and one male, were included in the cohort.

Findings and caveats that apply to the study as a whole: Balanced CD4/CD8 phenotypes were observed for clones contracting from day 15 to 85, whereas a bias towards CD4+ was observed for a second wave of clones expanding from day 15 to 37. Some responding clones were detected in pre-infection memory, suggesting pre-existing cross-reactive memory T cells joined the SARS-CoV-2 response. Contracting CD4+ clones were found mainly in CM and EM memory subsets, while CD8+ clones were enriched in EMRA. SARS-CoV-2 specificity of the second-wave clones peaking on day 37 was not confirmed. The study covered only a couple of mild cases, and larger cohorts including severe cases with pre-infection samples were considered necessary.

From cysteine to phenylalanine, the CDR3 is 13 amino acids long. CDR3 DNA only is kept here, 39 bases in frame from base 1. The junction shows trimming of 0 bases on V and 9 bases on J, plus 9 bases between the germline ends. Per the germline V gene, LGHNA is the CDR1 and YNFKEQ is the CDR2. This sample was sequenced with an Illumina NovaSeq 6000. cDNA libraries for TCRalpha and TCRbeta were prepared by 5'RACE using constant-segment primers, with sample barcodes and unique molecular identifiers added. Trizol reagent was used to extract RNA from every sample. Library amplification was performed in two PCR steps, and a second sample barcode and Illumina TruSeq adapters were introduced in the second step. Sequencing of libraries was performed on an Illumina NovaSeq with 2 x 150 bp paired-end reads. Regarding the original processing steps: Reads were demultiplexed and collapsed into UMI-guided consensus sequences with migec v1.2.7. With mixcr v2.1.11, UMI consensuses were aligned to TRA and TRB V and J templates and assembled into clonotypes. A clonotype was counted as expanded or contracted only if both edgeR and NoisET called the change significant, with noise models trained on biological replicates. edgeR calls used a false discovery rate-adjusted p below 0.01 and a log2 fold-change threshold of 1. As an exploratory analysis of dynamics, max-normalized trajectories of the 1000 most abundant clonotypes were examined with PCA combined with hierarchical clustering. The CD4 or CD8 phenotype of responding clones was assigned using the separately sequenced CD4+ and CD8+ repertoires. Starting from the raw public reads, TCRdb applied fastp trimming at Q25, assembled clones with MiXCR and retained in-frame beta chains. Rows matching on CDR3 protein sequence are summarized as one entry with the most common DNA and genes. For this entry, the V and J calls and clone size follow TCRdb and not the study's own pipeline. A total of around 90,000 distinct CDR3 sequences appear in this sample, about 16% of them only once. In total, the top ten clones hold under 45% of the sample.

Recombination linked TRBV4-2 to TRBJ2-1, with no confident D gene call. Sequences were obtained from PBMCs or a T cell subset sorted from them (not recorded which). The TCR was taken from a man between 18 and 35 years old who had mild COVID-19 (a few samples of this study predate the infection). The sample titles of this study are shuffled in the database, so cell type and time point are left out; the donor was told from shared clones. The nucleotide sequence reads TGTGCCAGCAGCCAAGATCCCGCGTTTGAGCAGTTCTTC. Its protein is CASSQDPAFEQFF.